The 32 T cell receptor beta chains reported below all come from one sample, sequenced in a study of beta chain features in type 1 diabetes. Since all of the isolated RNA was reverse transcribed, expressed TCRB transcripts were what got sequenced. Profiled with immunoSEQ multiplex PCR; TCRdb holds only in-frame clones, not every one. Altogether approximately 400,000 clones are present, roughly 16% being singletons, with the ten largest covering roughly 0.019%. The sequenced material came from naive CD4+ T cells from blood. All receptors derive from a woman aged 18-30 years in good health.

This clone was seen a few times. The rearrangement joins TRBV4-3 to TRBJ2-7, with 7 bases lining up with TRBD2. Losses at the gene ends were 2 bases for V and 0 bases for J; bases not matched to a gene: 1. Germline values: CDR1 LGHNA, CDR2 YSLEER. The CDR3 length is 14 residues. CDR3 sequence reads: CASSQLAASYEQYF. The CDR3 DNA reads as TGCGCCAGCAGCCAACTAGCGGCCTCCTACGAGCAGTACTTC.

In this sample, this clone turned up a few times. The chain combines TRBV9 with TRBJ2-7; TRBD1 matches at 7 bases. The length of the CDR3 is 14 residues. Trimming removed 3 bases from V and 3 bases from J; junction bases left unmatched: 6. Germline V gives CDR1 SGDLS, CDR2 YYNGEE. The CDR3 spells CASSESGQNYEQYF. The CDR3 nucleotides are TGTGCCAGCAGCGAGTCGGGACAGAACTACGAGCAGTACTTC.

This clone was recorded a few times. The CDR3 loop reads CASSLFVLRESYEQYF. The CDR3 DNA sequence: TGTGCCAGCAGCTTATTCGTCCTCAGGGAATCCTACGAGCAGTACTTC. This chain joins TRBV7-9 and TRBJ2-7, with D perhaps TRBD1 (5 bases). Trimming took 2 bases from V and 1 from J, leaving 15 bases between them. The V gene's germline CDR1 is SEHNR and CDR2 FQNEAQ (reference sequence). CDR3 length: 16 residues.

This clone was seen only a few times. This chain links TRBV5-1 with TRBJ2-7, with a possible D match to TRBD1 (6 bases). Germline V gene data show CDR1 as SGHRS and CDR2 as YFSETQ. V lost 4 bases to trimming and J lost 6 bases, with 17 bases between them. The CDR3 consists of 14 residues. CDR3 amino acids: CASSPDGQPVEQYF. CDR3 DNA: TGCGCCAGCAGCCCCGATGGACAGCCTGTCGAGCAGTACTTC. The variable domain in full, completed from reference TRBV5-1 and TRBJ2-7, reads KAGVTQTPRYLIKTRGQQVTLSCSPISGHRSVSWYQQTPGQGLQFLFEYFSETQRNKGNFPGRFSGRQFSNSRSEMNVSTLELGDSALYLCASSPDGQPVEQYFGPGTRLTVT.

This clone was observed a handful of times. Relative to the germline gene, one junction end is altered; a read error may explain this. Other nucleotide sequences from this sample produce the same CDR3. The chain carries TRBV7-2 and TRBJ2-5, with 10 bases that match TRBD2. In germline, CDR1 is SGHTA, CDR2 FQGNSA. This CDR3 has 14 residues. CDR3 in DNA: TGTGCCAGCAGCCTAGCGGGAGAGGGAGAGACCCAGTACTTC. This translates into CASSLAGEGETQYF.

The CDR3 nucleotides are TGTGCCAGCAGCCCGGGGGACGGATCTTTAATGGGATACACCTTC. It encodes CASSPGDGSLMGYTF. The chain uses TRBV11-2 and TRBJ1-2; a weak D match, TRBD1 (5 bases). Trimming left V 5 bases short and J 11 bases short, with 24 bases between. Germline lookup yields CDR1 SGHAT and CDR2 FQNNGV. This CDR3 is built from 15 residues.

The J gene is TRBJ2-7, the V gene TRBV28; possibly TRBD1 for D (6 bases). This CDR3 is built from 14 residues. Trimming pared 5 bases from V and 1 base from J, leaving 12 bases between. Germline V lookup: CDR1 MDHEN, CDR2 SYDVKM. The CDR3 sequence is CASSPGDASYEQYF. The CDR3 DNA reads as TGTGCCAGCAGTCCAGGGGACGCATCCTACGAGCAGTACTTC.

This clone was detected only a few times. V is TRBV5-1 and J is TRBJ2-2, with 9 nucleotides matching TRBD2. CDR1 and CDR2 (germline): SGHRS, YFSETQ. With 4 bases clipped from V and 7 bases from J, the junction kept 8 bases outside the gene matches. The CDR3 loop spans 15 amino acids. The CDR3 sequence: CASSPFSGSGGELFF. The DNA for the CDR3 is TGCGCCAGCAGCCCATTTAGCGGGAGCGGCGGGGAGCTGTTTTTT.

This rearrangement joins TRBV30 to TRBJ1-2, with a tentative D call TRBD1 (6 bases). The CDR3 has 14 amino acids. Germline V CDR1 and CDR2: GTSNPN, SVGIG (reference sequence). V shed 1 base and J shed 4 bases, with 13 bases lying between them. Here the CDR3 reads CAWSAGQTLYGYTF. CDR3 in DNA: TGTGCCTGGAGTGCCGGACAGACCCTCTATGGCTACACCTTC.

This sequence joins TRBV5-1 and TRBJ1-1; D is perhaps TRBD1 (5 bases). Trimming took off 4 bases at V and 1 base at J, with 14 bases between the two ends. Germline assignment: CDR1 SGHRS and CDR2 YFSETQ. This CDR3 spans 15 amino acids. In nucleotides, the CDR3 is TGCGCCAGCAGCGGGGGGTATTATGGGAACACTGAAGCTTTCTTT. Its translation: CASSGGYYGNTEAFF.

The chain is built from TRBV28 and TRBJ2-3; 12 bases agree with TRBD1. The germline V gene encodes CDR1 MDHEN and CDR2 SYDVKM. Germline trimming cut 2 bases from V and 4 bases from J; bases unmatched to any gene: 4. This CDR3 spans 16 amino acids. The CDR3 nucleotides read TGTGCCAGCAGTTTAGCGGGACAGGGGGCTTCAGATACGCAGTATTTT. This encodes CASSLAGQGASDTQYF.

This clone showed up just a few times. The rearrangement uses TRBV4-1 and TRBJ2-6, with 11 nucleotides matching TRBD2. J lost 4 bases, V lost 3 bases, and 8 bases had no gene match. The CDR3 length is 18 residues. Per the germline V gene, CDR1 is MGHRA and CDR2 is YSYEKL. CDR3 protein: CASSHFGLAGSGANVLTF. CDR3 DNA: TGCGCCAGCAGCCACTTCGGACTAGCGGGTTCCGGGGCCAACGTCCTGACTTTC.

This clone turned up a few times. This rearrangement joins TRBV29-1 to TRBJ2-1; TRBD2 aligns across 8 bases. The J segment lost 0 bases and the V segment lost 8 bases, leaving 9 bases of the junction unmatched. The CDR3 loop spans 15 amino acids. CDR1 and CDR2 from the germline V gene are SQVTM and ANQGSEA. The CDR3 DNA follows: TGCAGCAGCACTAGCGGAGCTCTCTCCTACAATGAGCAGTTCTTC. This sequence encodes CSSTSGALSYNEQFF.

The chain recombines TRBV14 with TRBJ2-7, with 11 bases lining up with TRBD2. This CDR3 has 15 residues. With 4 bases clipped from V and 6 bases from J, the junction kept 8 bases outside the gene matches. Per the germline V gene, CDR1 is SGHDN and CDR2 is FVKESK. CDR3 nucleotide sequence: TGTGCCAGCAGCCTAACTACTAGCGGGGGCTTCGAGCAGTACTTC. Encoded protein: CASSLTTSGGFEQYF.

In its sample, this clone was seen a few times. The chain combines TRBV9 with TRBJ2-5, with 12 bases fitting TRBD2. The DNA end lines up better with TRBJ2-7; the J call may be wrong. The CDR3 is made up of 16 amino acids. The germline V gene encodes CDR1 SGDLS and CDR2 YYNGEE. CDR3 sequence (DNA): TGTGCCAGCAGCGAGGGAACTAGCGGGAGGCCCTACGAGCAGTACTTC. The encoded protein is CASSEGTSGRPYEQYF.

This clone was recorded once. J is TRBJ1-5 and V is TRBV6-1; D may be TRBD1 (5 bases). The CDR3 is 13 residues long. Germline CDR1 and CDR2: MNHNS and SASEGT. V shed 4 bases and J shed 2 bases, with 6 bases lying between them. The CDR3 reads CASSVRGNQPQHF. The DNA of the CDR3 is TGTGCCAGCAGTGTCAGGGGCAATCAGCCCCAGCATTTT.

The J gene is TRBJ2-1, the V gene TRBV18, with D perhaps TRBD2 (5 bases). Trimming took 4 bases from V and 2 from J, leaving 12 bases between them. The germline CDR1 and CDR2 sequences are KGHSH and LQKENI. This CDR3 contains 15 residues. The CDR3 spells CASSLGEKPYNEQFF. CDR3 sequence (DNA): TGTGCCAGCTCACTCGGGGAGAAACCCTACAATGAGCAGTTCTTC.

This clone was recorded a few times. The chain has TRBV11-3 and TRBJ2-1; D gene unclear. This CDR3 contains 15 residues. V was pared by 2 bases and J by 1 base, with 9 bases between. Germline loops: CDR1 SGHNT, CDR2 YENEEA. The CDR3: CASSLRASSYNEQFF. CDR3 nucleotides: TGTGCCAGCAGCTTACGAGCCTCTTCCTACAATGAGCAGTTCTTC.

The CDR3 region is CASSVASTSANTGELFF. In DNA, the CDR3 is TGTGCCAGCAGCGTAGCTTCGACTAGCGCCAACACCGGGGAGCTGTTTTTT. The chain recombines TRBV9 with TRBJ2-2, with TRBD2 identical over 8 bases. The length of the CDR3 is 17 residues. Looked up from germline, CDR1 is SGDLS and CDR2 is YYNGEE. J was trimmed by 2 bases and V by 0 bases; bases with no gene match: 6.

This clone was detected a few times. This sequence joins TRBV30 and TRBJ1-5; D may be TRBD1 (5 bases). The V end was cut by 2 bases, the J end by 9 bases, with 8 bases between. Germline V gene data show CDR1 as GTSNPN and CDR2 as SVGIG (reference sequence). The CDR3 loop spans 11 amino acids. For the CDR3, the DNA is TGTGCCTGGAGTATCCAGGGGCCCCAGCATTTT. The encoded protein is CAWSIQGPQHF.

This chain connects TRBV11-2 to TRBJ2-3, with TRBD2 as a possible D gene (5 bases). Trimming removed 2 bases at V and 2 bases at J, with 17 bases between. Per germline, CDR1 SGHAT and CDR2 FQNNGV. The length of the CDR3 is 17 residues. CDR3 sequence reads: CASSLRPRASPTDTQYF. CDR3 DNA: TGTGCCAGCAGCTTACGCCCCCGGGCTAGCCCCACAGATACGCAGTATTTT.

As concerns this clone: The sample holds other DNA sequences that translate to the same CDR3. This chain joins TRBV30 and TRBJ2-7, with TRBD1 identical over 7 bases. The germline V gene has CDR1 GTSNPN and CDR2 SVGIG (reference sequence). CDR3 length: 12 amino acids. J gave up 4 bases and V 3 bases, and 3 bases lay outside the gene matches. CDR3 nucleotides: TGTGCCTGGAGCGTGACAGGGTACGAGCAGTACTTC. It specifies CAWSVTGYEQYF. Full variable domain (rest looked up from reference TRBV30 and TRBJ2-7): SQTIHQWPATLVQPVGSPLSLECTVEGTSNPNLYWYRQAAGRGLQLLFYSVGIGQISSEVPQNLSASRPQDRQFILSSKKLLLSDSGFYLCAWSVTGYEQYFGPGTRLTVT.

This clone was found a few times. J is TRBJ2-2 and V is TRBV11-1; D may be TRBD2 (5 bases). The CDR3 length is 14 residues. Trimming stripped 2 bases from V and 3 bases from J, with 7 bases between. Germline loops: CDR1 SGHAT, CDR2 FQDESV (reference sequence). CDR3 region: CASSLRGHTGELFF. The CDR3 DNA sequence: TGTGCCAGCAGCTTAAGAGGGCACACCGGGGAGCTGTTTTTT.

V gene TRBV30 combines with J gene TRBJ2-2; 10 bases line up with TRBD2. The CDR3 totals 14 residues. V was pared by 3 bases and J by 7 bases, with 5 bases of the junction left unmatched. The germline V gene encodes CDR1 GTSNPN and CDR2 SVGIG (reference sequence). CDR3 coding DNA: TGTGCCTGGAGAGGGACTAGCGCCATCGGGGAGCTGTTTTTT. Amino acid sequence: CAWRGTSAIGELFF.

This clone turned up a few times. V usage is TRBV30 and J usage is TRBJ2-2; a weak D match, TRBD2 (6 bases). V lost 5 bases and J 1 base, leaving 11 bases between the germline ends. CDR3 length equals 14 residues. Looked up from germline, CDR1 is GTSNPN and CDR2 is SVGIG (reference sequence). The DNA of the CDR3 is TGTGCCTGGGGGCTAGCGAGGAACACCGGGGAGCTGTTTTTT. Translation: CAWGLARNTGELFF.

This clone was detected a few times. J is TRBJ2-5 and V is TRBV7-2; 11 bases align to TRBD2. The V gene's germline CDR1 is SGHTA and CDR2 FQGNSA. The CDR3 is 16 amino acids. V lost 2 bases and J lost 4; bases outside the gene matches: 6. CDR3 region: CASSLLAGGMVETQYF. The CDR3 DNA reads TGTGCCAGCAGCTTACTAGCGGGAGGAATGGTAGAGACCCAGTACTTC.

This clone was picked up a small number of times. This chain joins TRBV25-1 and TRBJ1-2; maybe TRBD1 (5 bases). The germline gives CDR1 MGHDK, CDR2 SYGVNS. This CDR3 comprises 13 residues. Trimming removed 4 bases at V and 4 bases at J, with 10 bases between. The CDR3 loop is CASSARDSYGYTF. CDR3 DNA sequence: TGTGCCAGCAGTGCCCGAGACAGCTATGGCTACACCTTC.

J is TRBJ1-5 and V is TRBV30, with D maybe TRBD1 (5 bases). Trimming left V 1 base short and J 0 bases short, with 10 bases between. The CDR3 has 15 amino acids. In germline, CDR1 is GTSNPN, CDR2 SVGIG (reference sequence). Here the CDR3 DNA reads TGTGCCTGGAGTGACGACAGCCATAGCAATCAGCCCCAGCATTTT. It specifies CAWSDDSHSNQPQHF.

The rearrangement links TRBV10-3 to TRBJ2-1; tentatively, D is TRBD2 (5 bases). Deletions cut 4 bases from V and 6 bases from J, with 13 bases between. Germline CDR1 is ENHRY and CDR2 is SYGVKD. CDR3 size: 14 residues. The CDR3 DNA reads as TGTGCCATCAGTGGTGGCGGGCGGTCCAATGAGCAGTTCTTC. Protein: CAISGGGRSNEQFF.

The genes are TRBV6-5 and TRBJ1-1, with D hard to call. Germline CDR1 reads MNHEY; CDR2 reads SVGAGI. V lost 2 bases to trimming and J lost 2 bases, with 9 bases between them. The CDR3 length is 14 residues. In nucleotides, the CDR3 is TGTGCCAGCAGTTACACGGGGAGTAACACTGAAGCTTTCTTT. Its translation is CASSYTGSNTEAFF.

The chain combines TRBV11-1 with TRBJ2-7, with 10 bases matching TRBD1. J lost 2 bases, V lost 5 bases, and 6 bases had no gene match. Per the germline V gene, CDR1 is SGHAT and CDR2 is FQDESV (reference sequence). CDR3 length: 15 residues. In DNA form, the CDR3 reads TGTGCCAGCAGCCGATCGGACAGGGGGGCCTACGAGCAGTACTTC. This translates into CASSRSDRGAYEQYF. The whole variable domain, remainder taken from reference TRBV11-1 and TRBJ2-7, is EAEVAQSPRYKITEKSQAVAFWCDPISGHATLYWYRQILGQGPELLVQFQDESVVDDSQLPKDRFSAERLKGVDSTLKIQPAELGDSAMYLCASSRSDRGAYEQYFGPGTRLTVT.

The chain couples TRBV7-9 to TRBJ1-5, with D possibly TRBD1 on 5 matching bases. The V and J ends lost 1 base and 6 bases respectively, with 13 bases between them. CDR3 length: 15 amino acids. Germline V gene data show CDR1 as SEHNR and CDR2 as FQNEAQ (reference sequence). CDR3 residues: CASSLGDGGGQPQHF. The CDR3 coding sequence is TGTGCCAGCAGCTTAGGGGACGGGGGAGGTCAGCCCCAGCATTTT.